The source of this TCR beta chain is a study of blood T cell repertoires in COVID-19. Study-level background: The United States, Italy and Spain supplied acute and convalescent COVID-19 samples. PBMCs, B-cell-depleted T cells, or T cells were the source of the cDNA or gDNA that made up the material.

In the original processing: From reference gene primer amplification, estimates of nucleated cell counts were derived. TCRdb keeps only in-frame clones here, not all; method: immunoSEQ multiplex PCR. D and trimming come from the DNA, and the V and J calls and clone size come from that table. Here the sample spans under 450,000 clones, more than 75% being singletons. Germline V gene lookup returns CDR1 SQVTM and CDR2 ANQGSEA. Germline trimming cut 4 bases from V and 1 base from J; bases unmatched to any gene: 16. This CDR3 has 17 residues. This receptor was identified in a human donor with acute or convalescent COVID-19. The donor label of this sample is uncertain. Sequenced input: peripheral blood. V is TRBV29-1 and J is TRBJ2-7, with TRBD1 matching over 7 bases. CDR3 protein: CSVVGIPKAGGSYEQYF. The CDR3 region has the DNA TGCAGCGTTGTGGGAATCCCGAAGGCAGGGGGTTCCTACGAGCAGTACTTC.